Shown below are 5 T cell receptor beta chains from a single sample sequenced in a study of blood T cell repertoires in COVID-19. Repertoires were generated with immunoSEQ multiplex PCR, while TCRdb's copy carries only in-frame clones and drops some. The repertoire includes about 220,000 clones, 65% to 90% of them detected once, and about 8.9% sits in the top ten. Sequences were obtained from peripheral blood. The origin of the receptors is a man between 45 and 60 years old with active or convalescent COVID-19.

The chain uses TRBV18 and TRBJ1-1; tentatively, D is TRBD1 (6 bases). In germline, CDR1 is KGHSH, CDR2 LQKENI. With 4 bases removed from V and 2 bases from J, the gap between germline ends came to 14 bases. This CDR3 comprises 15 residues. CDR3 DNA: TGTGCCAGCTCACAGGGCACAGGGATCAACACTGAAGCTTTCTTT. Protein: CASSQGTGINTEAFF.

The chain couples TRBV12-3 or TRBV12-4 to TRBJ2-3, with 9 bases lining up with TRBD2. After removal of 2 bases from V and 6 bases from J, the junction contained 0 bases not matched to a gene. The CDR3 sequence is 13 residues long. CDR3 amino acids: CASSLSGGDTQYF. The CDR3 DNA is TGTGCCAGCAGTTTAAGCGGGGGGGATACGCAGTATTTT.

This clone was seen once. J is TRBJ2-1 and V is TRBV5-1; 9 bases map to TRBD1. Germline V CDR1 and CDR2: SGHRS, YFSETQ. The CDR3 covers 21 residues. V was pared by 4 bases and J by 0 bases, with 20 bases of the junction left unmatched. Here the CDR3 DNA reads TGCGCCAGCAGCATGCCCCGACAGGGGGTCACGGTAATAAGCTCCTACAATGAGCAGTTCTTC. Translation: CASSMPRQGVTVISSYNEQFF. Using reference TRBV5-1 and TRBJ2-1 for the parts outside the CDR3, the full variable domain is KAGVTQTPRYLIKTRGQQVTLSCSPISGHRSVSWYQQTPGQGLQFLFEYFSETQRNKGNFPGRFSGRQFSNSRSEMNVSTLELGDSALYLCASSMPRQGVTVISSYNEQFFGPGTRLTVL.

The V call is TRBV5-6, the J call TRBJ1-1; TRBD1 agrees at 10 bases. Germline CDR1 SGHDT, CDR2 YYEEEE. J lost 5 bases, V lost 4 bases, and 14 bases had no gene match. The length of the CDR3 is 17 residues. The CDR3 DNA sequence: TGTGCCAGCAGCCCACGGGACAGGGGTTGGGGGAAGACTGAAGCTTTCTTT. Translation: CASSPRDRGWGKTEAFF.

The rearrangement joins TRBV6-5 to TRBJ1-4; a possible D gene is TRBD1 (5 bases). Germline V lookup: CDR1 MNHEY, CDR2 SVGAGI. Trimming took 1 base from V and 0 from J, leaving 6 bases between them. This CDR3 has 15 residues. The CDR3 DNA sequence: TGTGCCAGCAGTTACTACAGGTCAACTAATGAAAAACTGTTTTTT. Translated, it gives CASSYYRSTNEKLFF.